The 9 T cell receptor beta chains in this list originate from one sample, sequenced in a study of T cell changes during pregnancy in multiple sclerosis. Produced via immunoSEQ multiplex PCR; TCRdb's table is partial and in-frame only. Here the sample spans over 40,000 clones, 85% to 90% being singletons. The source was CD8+ T cells from peripheral blood mononuclear cells, collected after pregnancy. Receptors originate from a female donor in good health, enrolled as a control in a pregnancy study.

This chain connects TRBV19 to TRBJ1-1; 9 bases agree with TRBD1. The CDR3 consists of 15 residues. CDR1 is LNHDA and CDR2 is SQIVND in the germline V gene (reference sequence). V dropped 5 bases and J dropped 1; count of bases not matched to a gene: 5. The CDR3 is CASSLTGGANTEAFF. CDR3 in DNA: TGTGCCAGTAGTCTCACAGGGGGCGCGAACACTGAAGCTTTCTTT.

V and J are TRBV7-8 and TRBJ2-1, with D perhaps matching TRBD1 (6 bases). V lost 0 bases to trimming and J lost 9 bases, with 18 bases between them. Looked up from germline, CDR1 is SGHVS and CDR2 is FQNEAQ. The CDR3 extends over 16 amino acids. DNA for the CDR3: TGTGCCAGCAGCTTAGCGGACAGTGCTACCTTTAGTGAGCAGTTCTTC. Translation: CASSLADSATFSEQFF.

The chain employs TRBV27 and TRBJ2-1, with D maybe TRBD1 (5 bases). Between the trimmed V and J ends, which lost 3 bases and 1 base, there was a span of 10 bases. The CDR3 runs 15 residues. The germline V gene has CDR1 MNHEY and CDR2 SMNVEV (reference sequence). CDR3 region: CASSFAGYSYNEQFF. DNA of the CDR3: TGTGCCAGCAGTTTTGCAGGGTATTCCTACAATGAGCAGTTCTTC.

This clone was counted once. This rearrangement joins TRBV2 to TRBJ1-3; D uncertain. Germline values: CDR1 SNHLY, CDR2 FYNNEI. This CDR3 has 12 amino acids. V was shortened by 10 bases and J by 7 bases, with 14 bases between the two germline ends. CDR3 nucleotides: TGTGCCACATCCGGACTCCTTAACACCATATATTTT. It specifies CATSGLLNTIYF. The variable domain in full, with the rest retrieved from reference TRBV2 and TRBJ1-3, is EPEVTQTPSHQVTQMGQEVILRCVPISNHLYFYWYRQILGQKVEFLVSFYNNEISEKSEIFDDQFSVERPDGSNFTLKIRSTKLEDSAMYFCATSGLLNTIYFGEGSWLTVV.

The CDR3 DNA is TGTGCCACCGCCTCGAGGGTTGCAACTAATGAAAAACTGTTTTTT. This gives the protein CATASRVATNEKLFF. The chain uses TRBV15 and TRBJ1-4; no reliable D call. V was trimmed by 8 bases and J by 0 bases, leaving 13 bases between them. Germline V gene lookup returns CDR1 LNHNV and CDR2 YYDKDF (reference sequence). The CDR3 runs to 15 residues.

The chain carries TRBV7-9 and TRBJ1-3, with D tentatively TRBD1 (6 bases). V was trimmed by 1 base and J by 0 bases, leaving 10 bases between them. Germline lookup yields CDR1 SEHNR and CDR2 FQNEAQ (reference sequence). The length of the CDR3 is 16 residues. The CDR3 bases are TGTGCCAGCAGCTTAGAGGACAGTATCTCTGGAAACACCATATATTTT. It is translated as CASSLEDSISGNTIYF.

To note about this clone: The germline gene is not matched at one end of the junction; a read error may be the cause. V is TRBV6-5 and J is TRBJ1-4; 7 nucleotides align to TRBD1. This CDR3 is built from 12 residues. Looked up from germline, CDR1 is MNHEY and CDR2 is SVGAGI. The CDR3 protein is CASSPDRATLGF. CDR3 nucleotides: TGTGCCAGCAGTCCTGACAGGGCAACTCTGGGGTTT.

This sequence joins TRBV4-2 and TRBJ2-7; no firm D call. The CDR3 is 12 residues long. In germline, CDR1 is LGHNA, CDR2 YNFKEQ. The V end lost 1 base, the J end lost 6 bases, and 7 bases lay between the germline ends. CDR3 nucleotide sequence: TGTGCCAGCAGCCAAGGGGCCGCCGAGCAGTACTTC. Residues: CASSQGAAEQYF.

This clone came up once. The V gene is TRBV4-3, the J gene TRBJ1-1; D unresolved. Germline V gene data show CDR1 as LGHNA and CDR2 as YSLEER. V was clipped by 0 bases and J by 0 bases, with 11 bases between them. The CDR3 extends over 16 amino acids. As DNA, the CDR3 is TGCGCCAGCAGCCAAGATAGTTACAGTATGAACACTGAAGCTTTCTTT. Protein product: CASSQDSYSMNTEAFF.